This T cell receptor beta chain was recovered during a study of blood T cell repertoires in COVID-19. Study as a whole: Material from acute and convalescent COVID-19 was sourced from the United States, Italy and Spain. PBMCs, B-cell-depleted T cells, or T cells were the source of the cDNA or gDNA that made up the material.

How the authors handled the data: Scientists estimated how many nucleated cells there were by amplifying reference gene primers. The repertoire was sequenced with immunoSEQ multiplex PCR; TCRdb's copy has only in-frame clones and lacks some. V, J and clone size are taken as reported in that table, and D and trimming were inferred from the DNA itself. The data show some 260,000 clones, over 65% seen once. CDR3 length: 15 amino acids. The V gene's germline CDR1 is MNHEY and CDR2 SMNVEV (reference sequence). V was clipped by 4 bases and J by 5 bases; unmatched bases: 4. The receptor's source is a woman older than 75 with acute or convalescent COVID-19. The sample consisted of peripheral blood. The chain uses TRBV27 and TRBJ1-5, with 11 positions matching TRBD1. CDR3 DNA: TGTGCCAGCAGTTCAGCGGGACAGGGGGATCAGCCCCAGCATTTT. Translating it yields CASSSAGQGDQPQHF.